The rows below give T cell receptor beta chains drawn from one sample of a study of T cell repertoires in cytomegalovirus infection. TCRdb re-derived calls from the reads in MiXCR, one entry per CDR3 protein. The sample holds about 260,000 distinct CDR3 sequences; roughly 15% are singletons and the top ten take 8.5% to 9%. The sample was PBMCs. These receptors all stem from a human donor in good health (CMV status not recorded). Some clones in this sample may be carry-over from other donors' samples. The CDR3 runs from the conserved cysteine through the conserved F or W. D genes are given only for firm matches. Part of the rows lack a size; the others show once, few, many or a class for expanded clones.

D | size | J | V | CDR3 | DNA
- | - | TRBJ2-5 | TRBV5-6 | CASSLTQGFQETQYF | TGTGCCAGCAGCTTGACCCAGGGGTTCCAAGAGACCCAGTACTTC
- | few | TRBJ2-1 | TRBV5-5 | CASSLEQGRDEQFF | TGTGCCAGCAGCTTGGAACAGGGGAGGGATGAGCAGTTCTTC
- | few | TRBJ2-7 | TRBV11-2 | CASRTIQGFSYEQYF | TGTGCCAGCAGAACAATACAGGGCTTCTCCTACGAGCAGTACTTC
- | - | TRBJ2-7 | TRBV27 | CASSFRPSYEQYF | TGTGCCAGCAGTTTTCGGCCATCCTACGAGCAGTACTTC
TRBD1 | many | TRBJ1-5 | TRBV7-9 | CASSFIQGQGASGNQPQHF | TGTGCCAGCAGCTTCATTCAGGGACAGGGGGCAAGCGGCAATCAGCCCCAGCATTTT
- | many | TRBJ1-2 | TRBV18 | CASSPSVTPVDYGYTF | TGTGCCAGCTCACCATCGGTAACGCCTGTTGACTATGGCTACACCTTC
- | - | TRBJ1-2 | TRBV4-3 | CASSPLVGYLYGYTF | TGCGCCAGCAGCCCTCTTGTGGGGTACCTCTATGGCTACACCTTC
- | many | TRBJ2-5 | TRBV12-3/TRBV12-4 | CASSFSIDPIETQYF | TGTGCCAGCAGTTTTTCGATCGATCCAATTGAGACCCAGTACTTC
- | many | TRBJ2-1 | TRBV14 | CASSQLQGSYNEQFF | TGTGCCAGCAGCCAGTTACAGGGTTCCTACAATGAGCAGTTCTTC
TRBD1 | many | TRBJ1-1 | TRBV7-9 | CASSLLRGTGVNTEAFF | TGTGCCAGCAGCCTACTTAGGGGGACAGGGGTGAACACTGAAGCTTTCTTT
- | few | TRBJ1-1 | TRBV6-6 | CASSTEGGKMNTEAFF | TGTGCCAGCAGTACGGAGGGGGGCAAGATGAACACTGAAGCTTTCTTT
TRBD2 | - | TRBJ2-7 | TRBV14 | CASSQVSGSLYEQYF | TGTGCCAGCAGCCAGGTTAGCGGGAGTCTCTACGAGCAGTACTTC
- | few | TRBJ2-7 | TRBV4-1 | CASSHLRETYEQYF | TGCGCCAGCAGCCATCTTCGGGAAACCTACGAGCAGTACTTC
- | many | TRBJ2-7 | TRBV7-9 | CASSLEGGKGSYEQYF | TGTGCCAGCAGCTTGGAGGGGGGGAAAGGTTCCTACGAGCAGTACTTC